This T cell receptor beta chain is from a study of blood T cell repertoires in COVID-19. TCRdb's copy holds only in-frame clones and misses some; the assay was immunoSEQ multiplex PCR. Altogether tens of thousands of clones are present, 89% being singletons, with the ten largest covering 4.9%. The CDR3 runs 15 residues. Trimming cost V 4 bases and J 10 bases; bases outside gene matches: 7. Germline-derived CDR1 and CDR2 are SGHNT and YYREEE (reference sequence). Sequenced sample: peripheral blood. The origin of this receptor is a man aged 60 to 75 with active COVID-19. This chain joins TRBV5-4 and TRBJ2-1; 14 positions agree with TRBD2. The CDR3 region has the DNA TGTGCCAGCAGCATGGGGACTAGCGGGAGAGGGGAGCAGTTCTTC. This gives the protein CASSMGTSGRGEQFF.